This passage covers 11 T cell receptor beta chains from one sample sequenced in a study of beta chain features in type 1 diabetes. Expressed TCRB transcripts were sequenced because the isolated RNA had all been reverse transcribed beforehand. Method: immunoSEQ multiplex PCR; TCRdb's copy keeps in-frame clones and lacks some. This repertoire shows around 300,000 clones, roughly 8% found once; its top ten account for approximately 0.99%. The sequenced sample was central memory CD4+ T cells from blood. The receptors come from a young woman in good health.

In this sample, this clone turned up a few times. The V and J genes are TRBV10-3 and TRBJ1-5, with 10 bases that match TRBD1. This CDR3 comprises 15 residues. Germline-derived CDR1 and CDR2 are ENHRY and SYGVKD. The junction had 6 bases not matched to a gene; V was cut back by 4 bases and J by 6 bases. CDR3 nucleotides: TGTGCCATCAGTGGGGGACAGGGGTTCGGTCAGCCCCAGCATTTT. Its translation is CAISGGQGFGQPQHF.

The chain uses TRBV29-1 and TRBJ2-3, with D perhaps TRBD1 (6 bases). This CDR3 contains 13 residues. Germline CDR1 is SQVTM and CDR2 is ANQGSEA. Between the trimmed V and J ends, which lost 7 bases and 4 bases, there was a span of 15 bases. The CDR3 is CSAGTSGADTQYF. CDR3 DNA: TGCAGCGCGGGGACAAGTGGCGCAGATACGCAGTATTTT.

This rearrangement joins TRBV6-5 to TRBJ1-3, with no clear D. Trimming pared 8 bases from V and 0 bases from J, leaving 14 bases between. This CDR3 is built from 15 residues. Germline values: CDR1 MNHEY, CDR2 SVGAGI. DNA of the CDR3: TGTGCCAGCTCCCCCCGGACGGACTCTGGAAACACCATATATTTT. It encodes CASSPRTDSGNTIYF.

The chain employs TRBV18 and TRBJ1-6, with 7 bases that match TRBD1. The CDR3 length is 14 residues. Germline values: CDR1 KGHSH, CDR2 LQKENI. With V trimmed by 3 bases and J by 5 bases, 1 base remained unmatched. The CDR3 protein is CASSPGQDNSPLHF. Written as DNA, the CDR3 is TGTGCCAGCTCACCCGGACAGGATAATTCACCCCTCCACTTT.

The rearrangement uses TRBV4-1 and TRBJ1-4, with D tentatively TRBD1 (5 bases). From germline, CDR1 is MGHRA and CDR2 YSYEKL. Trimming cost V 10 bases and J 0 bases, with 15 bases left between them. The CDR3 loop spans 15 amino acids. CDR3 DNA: TGCGCCACAACGGGTACAGGTTCAACTAATGAAAAACTGTTTTTT. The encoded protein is CATTGTGSTNEKLFF.

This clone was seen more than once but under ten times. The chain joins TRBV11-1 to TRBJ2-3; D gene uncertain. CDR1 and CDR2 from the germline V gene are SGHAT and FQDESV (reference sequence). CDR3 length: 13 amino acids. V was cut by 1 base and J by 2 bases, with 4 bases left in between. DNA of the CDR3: TGTGCCAGCAGCTTAGACAACACAGATACGCAGTATTTT. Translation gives CASSLDNTDTQYF.

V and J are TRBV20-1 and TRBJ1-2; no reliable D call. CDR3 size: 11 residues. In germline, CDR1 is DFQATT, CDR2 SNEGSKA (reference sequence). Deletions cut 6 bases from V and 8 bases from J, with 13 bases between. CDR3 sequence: CSAAWGGGYTF. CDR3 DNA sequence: TGCAGTGCCGCCTGGGGAGGCGGCTACACCTTC.

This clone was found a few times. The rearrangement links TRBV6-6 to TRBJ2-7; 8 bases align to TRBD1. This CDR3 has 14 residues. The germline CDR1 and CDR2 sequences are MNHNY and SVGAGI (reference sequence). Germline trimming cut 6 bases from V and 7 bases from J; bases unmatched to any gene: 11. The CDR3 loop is CASRNDRGAGEQYV. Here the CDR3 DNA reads TGTGCCAGCAGAAACGACAGGGGTGCGGGGGAGCAGTACGTC.

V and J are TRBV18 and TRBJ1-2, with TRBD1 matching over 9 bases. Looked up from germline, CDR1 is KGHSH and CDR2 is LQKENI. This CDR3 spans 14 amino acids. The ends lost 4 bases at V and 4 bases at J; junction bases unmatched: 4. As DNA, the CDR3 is TGTGCCAGCTCACGGGACAGGGACGTCTATGGCTACACCTTC. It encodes CASSRDRDVYGYTF.

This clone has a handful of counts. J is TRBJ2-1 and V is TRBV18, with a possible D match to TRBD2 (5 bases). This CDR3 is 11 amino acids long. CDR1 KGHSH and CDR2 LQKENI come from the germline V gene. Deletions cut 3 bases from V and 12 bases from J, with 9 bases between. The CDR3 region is CASSPIAGQFF. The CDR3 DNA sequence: TGTGCCAGCTCACCTATCGCGGGGCAGTTCTTC.

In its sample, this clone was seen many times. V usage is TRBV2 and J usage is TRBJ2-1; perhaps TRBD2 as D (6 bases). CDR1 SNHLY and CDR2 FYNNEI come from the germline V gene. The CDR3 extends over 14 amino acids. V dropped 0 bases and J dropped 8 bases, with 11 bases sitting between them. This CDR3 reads CASSEALPGDEQFF. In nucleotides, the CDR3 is TGTGCCAGCAGTGAAGCGCTTCCGGGGGATGAGCAGTTCTTC.